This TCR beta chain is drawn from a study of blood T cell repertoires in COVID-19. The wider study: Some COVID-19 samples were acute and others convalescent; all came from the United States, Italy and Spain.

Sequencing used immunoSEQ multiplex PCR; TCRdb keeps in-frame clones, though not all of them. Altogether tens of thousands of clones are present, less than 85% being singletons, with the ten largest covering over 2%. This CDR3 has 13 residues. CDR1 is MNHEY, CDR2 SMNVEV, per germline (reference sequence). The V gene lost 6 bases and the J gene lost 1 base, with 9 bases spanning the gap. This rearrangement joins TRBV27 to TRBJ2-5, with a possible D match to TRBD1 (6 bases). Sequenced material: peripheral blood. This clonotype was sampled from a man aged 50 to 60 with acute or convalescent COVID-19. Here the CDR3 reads CASSQTGQETQYF. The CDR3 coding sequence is TGTGCCAGCAGCCAGACAGGCCAAGAGACCCAGTACTTC.